The 20 T cell receptor beta chains in this list originate from one sample, sequenced in a study of OX40 agonist ivuxolimab in advanced cancers. The assay was immunoSEQ multiplex PCR, and TCRdb's table has in-frame clones only and misses some. The sample lists around 40,000 clones, approximately 83% occurring once. The sample here was CD4+ or CD8+ T cells sorted from blood, taken in a trial of the OX40 agonist ivuxolimab. These receptors all come from an adult with an advanced solid tumor such as melanoma, head and neck, liver or kidney cancer.

V gene TRBV15 combines with J gene TRBJ2-1; the D is unclear. V was shortened by 1 base and J by 8 bases, with 9 bases between the two germline ends. There are 13 residues in the CDR3. Per germline, CDR1 LNHNV and CDR2 YYDKDF (reference sequence). CDR3 sequence reads: CATSRAGRYEQFF. CDR3 DNA: TGTGCCACCAGCAGAGCGGGTAGGTATGAGCAGTTCTTC.

The V gene is TRBV6-4, the J gene TRBJ2-1, with 12 bases that match TRBD2. V gave up 7 bases and J gave up 5 bases; unmatched junction bases: 15. The CDR3 contains 18 residues. Germline V lookup: CDR1 MRHNA, CDR2 SNTAGT. Here the CDR3 reads CASTGITSGRFDNNEQFF. CDR3 DNA sequence: TGTGCCAGCACAGGGATTACTAGCGGGAGGTTTGATAACAATGAGCAGTTCTTC.

The chain is built from TRBV7-6 and TRBJ2-2, with D uncertain. Per the germline V gene, CDR1 is SGHVS and CDR2 is FNYEAQ. Trimming stripped 1 base from V and 6 bases from J, with 6 bases between. This CDR3 contains 13 residues. CDR3 region: CASSLDVSGELFF. The CDR3 DNA reads as TGTGCCAGCAGCTTAGATGTATCCGGGGAGCTGTTTTTT.

Concerning this clone itself: One end of the junction fails to match germline, which may point to a read error. The rearrangement links TRBV7-9 to TRBJ2-1, with a possible D match to TRBD2 (7 bases). This CDR3 comprises 15 residues. Germline CDR1 is SEHNR and CDR2 is FQNEAQ (reference sequence). CDR3 coding DNA: TGCGCCAGCAGCCAAGGGGGGGGACCATACAATGAGCAGTTCTTC. This gives the protein CASSQGGGPYNEQFF.

This sequence joins TRBV9 and TRBJ2-1; 7 nucleotides agree with TRBD1. In germline, CDR1 is SGDLS, CDR2 YYNGEE. V was clipped by 0 bases and J by 4 bases; unmatched bases: 1. The CDR3 has 14 residues. CDR3 sequence: CASSVVGQYNEQFF. The CDR3 nucleotides read TGTGCCAGCAGCGTAGTGGGACAGTACAATGAGCAGTTCTTC.

The chain combines TRBV14 with TRBJ1-2; 11 bases fit TRBD1. Germline lookup yields CDR1 SGHDN and CDR2 FVKESK. V trimming: 3 bases; J trimming: 7 bases; junction bases outside the gene matches: 4. This CDR3 region has 14 residues. DNA of the CDR3: TGTGCCAGCAGCCATTGGACAGGGGGCTTTGGCTACACCTTC. It codes for CASSHWTGGFGYTF. Looking up the rest from reference TRBV14 and TRBJ1-2 gives the full variable domain: EAGVTQFPSHSVIEKGQTVTLRCDPISGHDNLYWYRRVMGKEIKFLLHFVKESKQDESGMPNNRFLAERTGGTYSTLKVQPAELEDSGVYFCASSHWTGGFGYTFGSGTRLTVV.

J is TRBJ2-5 and V is TRBV2, with 8 bases identical to TRBD2. The J call may be mistaken, given a closer DNA end match to TRBJ2-7. This CDR3 contains 14 residues. Germline V gene lookup returns CDR1 SNHLY and CDR2 FYNNEI. In DNA form, the CDR3 reads TGTGCCAGCATCCGTACAGCGGGAGAAGTCGAGCAGTACTTC. Translated: CASIRTAGEVEQYF.

This clone has a handful of counts. This chain links TRBV5-1 with TRBJ1-1; D is undetermined. Trimming cost V 0 bases and J 8 bases, with 11 bases left between them. Germline assignment: CDR1 SGHRS and CDR2 YFSETQ. The length of the CDR3 is 13 residues. In DNA form, the CDR3 reads TGCGCCAGCAGCTTGGATCCTGGGTGGGAAGCTTTCTTT. Amino acid sequence: CASSLDPGWEAFF.

The chain recombines TRBV29-1 with TRBJ1-2, with no clear D. The CDR3 spans 15 residues. The germline gives CDR1 SQVTM, CDR2 ANQGSEA. V shed 5 bases and J shed 8 bases, with 24 bases lying between them. The CDR3 loop reads CSVNQAPRGFEGYTF. Here the CDR3 DNA reads TGCAGCGTTAACCAAGCCCCCCGGGGTTTCGAAGGCTACACCTTC.

This clone appeared a few times. Other DNA sequences in this specimen translate into the identical CDR3. CDR3 sequence (DNA): TGCGCCAGCAGCCAAGGTCCCTACAATGAGCAGTTCTTC. Translating it yields CASSQGPYNEQFF. V and J are TRBV4-1 and TRBJ2-1; D is uncertain. The CDR3 extends over 13 amino acids. V was cut by 1 base and J by 2 bases, with 3 bases left in between. Germline V gene sequence: CDR1 MGHRA, CDR2 YSYEKL.

This chain links TRBV6-1 with TRBJ1-3; no reliable D call. Trimming removed 2 bases at V and 0 bases at J, with 17 bases between. There are 18 residues in the CDR3. Per germline, CDR1 MNHNS and CDR2 SASEGT. CDR3 in amino acids: CASSEWWVDGDSGNTIYF. Written as DNA, the CDR3 is TGTGCCAGCAGTGAATGGTGGGTTGACGGAGACTCTGGAAACACCATATATTTT.

This rearrangement joins TRBV5-6 to TRBJ1-1; D remains unclear. CDR3 length: 15 residues. V dropped 0 bases and J dropped 5 bases, with 14 bases sitting between them. Germline V gene sequence: CDR1 SGHDT, CDR2 YYEEEE. CDR3 in amino acids: CASSLAGWGRTEAFF. CDR3 nucleotide sequence: TGTGCCAGCAGCTTGGCCGGGTGGGGTAGGACTGAAGCTTTCTTT.

This clone was seen just once. V and J are TRBV6-1 and TRBJ1-2; D remains ambiguous. Germline CDR1 reads MNHNS; CDR2 reads SASEGT. Trimming stripped 3 bases from V and 1 base from J, with 9 bases between. The CDR3 has 14 amino acids. DNA of the CDR3: TGTGCCAGCAGTGAGCAGACGGATAACTATGGCTACACCTTC. Its translation: CASSEQTDNYGYTF.

This rearrangement joins TRBV6-5 to TRBJ1-1; D unclear. There are 10 residues in the CDR3. The germline V gene encodes CDR1 MNHEY and CDR2 SVGAGI. V lost 6 bases to trimming and J lost 6 bases, with 5 bases between them. The CDR3 DNA follows: TGTGCCAGCAGGGAGGCTGAAGCTTTCTTT. This sequence encodes CASREAEAFF.

The count of this clone is one. The chain uses TRBV7-9 and TRBJ1-2, with 8 bases aligning to TRBD1. This CDR3 has 15 amino acids. In germline, CDR1 is SEHNR, CDR2 FQNEAQ (reference sequence). Losses at the gene ends were 4 bases for V and 3 bases for J; bases not matched to a gene: 7. This CDR3 reads CASSSQDRVDYGYTF. CDR3 nucleotide sequence: TGTGCCAGCAGCTCCCAGGACAGGGTTGACTATGGCTACACCTTC.

The chain uses TRBV25-1 and TRBJ2-6; D gene uncertain. V was clipped by 2 bases and J by 4 bases, with 6 bases between them. CDR1 and CDR2 from the germline V gene are MGHDK and SYGVNS. The CDR3 sequence is 14 residues long. CDR3 nucleotides: TGTGCCAGCAGTGAACCCTTCGGGGCCAACGTCCTGACTTTC. Protein product: CASSEPFGANVLTF.

The rearrangement links TRBV7-8 to TRBJ2-2; unclear D gene. The CDR3 length is 16 residues. Germline V gene lookup returns CDR1 SGHVS and CDR2 FQNEAQ. Trimming pared 1 base from V and 1 base from J, leaving 10 bases between. For the CDR3, the DNA is TGTGCCAGCAGCTTAGTGAATTCCCAGAACACCGGGGAGCTGTTTTTT. Amino acids: CASSLVNSQNTGELFF. Combining the CDR3 with reference TRBV7-8 and TRBJ2-2 gives the whole variable domain GAGVSQSPRYKVAKRGQDVALRCDPISGHVSLFWYQQALGQGPEFLTYFQNEAQLDKSGLPSDRFFAERPEGSVSTLKIQRTQQEDSAVYLCASSLVNSQNTGELFFGEGSRLTVL.

The V gene is TRBV28, the J gene TRBJ1-6, with 7 bases lining up with TRBD1. Germline-derived CDR1 and CDR2 are MDHEN and SYDVKM. Trimming removed 4 bases from V and 7 bases from J; junction bases left unmatched: 7. The CDR3 loop spans 15 amino acids. As DNA, the CDR3 is TGTGCCAGCAGTTCGTTGACAGGGCAAAATTCACCCCTCCACTTT. Protein sequence: CASSSLTGQNSPLHF. The full variable domain, completed using reference TRBV28 and TRBJ1-6, is DVKVTQSSRYLVKRTGEKVFLECVQDMDHENMFWYRQDPGLGLRLIYFSYDVKMKEKGDIPEGYSVSREKKERFSLILESASTNQTSMYLCASSSLTGQNSPLHFGNGTRLTVT.

V usage is TRBV4-1 and J usage is TRBJ2-3; 9 bases are a match to TRBD1. V dropped 3 bases and J dropped 1; count of bases not matched to a gene: 8. This CDR3 region has 17 residues. From germline, CDR1 is MGHRA and CDR2 YSYEKL. The CDR3, as DNA: TGCGCCAGCAGCCACCTCGCCCGGGACAGGGGCACAGATACGCAGTATTTT. Its protein product is CASSHLARDRGTDTQYF.

The V and J genes are TRBV25-1 and TRBJ1-2, with no clear D. Germline CDR1 is MGHDK and CDR2 is SYGVNS. The length of the CDR3 is 13 residues. V was pared by 5 bases and J by 4 bases, with 11 bases between. In DNA, the CDR3 is TGTGCCAGCAGTACAGAAGAGCTCTATGGCTACACCTTC. Translated: CASSTEELYGYTF.